These 11 T cell receptor beta chains were sequenced from one sample in a study of blood T cell repertoires in COVID-19. Only in-frame clones appear in the TCRdb table, and some are missing; sequencing was by immunoSEQ multiplex PCR. The repertoire holds 93,000 or so clones, with around 82% as singletons. Sequencing used peripheral blood. These receptors all come from a human donor in a cohort sampled during active or convalescent COVID-19.

The chain recombines TRBV7-9 with TRBJ2-7; unclear D gene. Trimming stripped 1 base from V and 5 bases from J, with 12 bases between. The germline CDR1 and CDR2 sequences are SEHNR and FQNEAQ (reference sequence). The CDR3 is made up of 14 amino acids. The CDR3 is CASSLDGLRHEQYF. The CDR3 nucleotides read TGTGCCAGCAGCTTAGATGGGCTTAGACACGAGCAGTACTTC.

The chain employs TRBV12-3 or TRBV12-4 and TRBJ2-1, with D possibly being TRBD1 (6 bases). This CDR3 contains 13 residues. With 6 bases removed from V and 8 bases from J, the gap between germline ends came to 14 bases. In DNA form, the CDR3 reads TGTGCCAGCAGCTACCAGGGGAGCCATGAGCAGTTCTTC. Protein: CASSYQGSHEQFF.

This clone was detected once. The chain uses TRBV11-2 and TRBJ1-1; TRBD1 aligns across 8 bases. J was trimmed by 4 bases and V by 5 bases; bases with no gene match: 6. Germline V gene sequence: CDR1 SGHAT, CDR2 FQNNGV. The length of the CDR3 is 14 residues. The CDR3 loop reads CASSRGQGGTEAFF. In DNA, the CDR3 is TGTGCCAGCAGCCGAGGACAGGGAGGCACTGAAGCTTTCTTT.

The chain is built from TRBV5-6 and TRBJ1-2; D not resolved. V lost 5 bases, J lost 6 bases, and 14 bases lay in between. Per germline, CDR1 SGHDT and CDR2 YYEEEE. This CDR3 contains 13 residues. The CDR3 sequence: CASRPRGGDGYTF. DNA for the CDR3: TGTGCCAGCAGGCCACGGGGTGGGGATGGCTACACCTTC.

The V and J genes are TRBV19 and TRBJ1-2; TRBD1 might be the D (6 bases). With 5 bases removed from V and 5 bases from J, the gap between germline ends came to 18 bases. Germline V CDR1 and CDR2: LNHDA, SQIVND (reference sequence). The CDR3 spans 15 residues. CDR3 sequence (DNA): TGTGCCAGTAGTGTACAAACAGGGTCTCGATATGGCTACACCTTC. This codes for CASSVQTGSRYGYTF.

This chain joins TRBV28 and TRBJ1-4; D perhaps matches TRBD1 (6 bases). Between the trimmed V and J ends, which lost 3 bases and 5 bases, there was a span of 16 bases. Germline V gene lookup returns CDR1 MDHEN and CDR2 SYDVKM. The CDR3 runs 16 residues. CDR3 coding DNA: TGTGCCAGCAGTTTCAAGACAGGAAGACTAAATGAAAAACTGTTTTTT. It yields the protein CASSFKTGRLNEKLFF.

The chain combines TRBV2 with TRBJ2-7; the match to TRBD1 covers 7 bases. Looked up from germline, CDR1 is SNHLY and CDR2 is FYNNEI. Trimming took 8 bases from V and 4 from J; bases not matched to a gene: 8. This CDR3 spans 13 amino acids. CDR3 sequence: CASGEGAVYEQYF. CDR3 coding DNA: TGTGCCAGCGGCGAGGGGGCTGTGTACGAGCAGTACTTC.

The V and J genes are TRBV29-1 and TRBJ2-7, with D possibly being TRBD1 (6 bases). Trimming left V 0 bases short and J 8 bases short, with 8 bases between. Germline V gene lookup returns CDR1 SQVTM and CDR2 ANQGSEA. The CDR3 spans 11 residues. DNA for the CDR3: TGCAGCGTTGAAGAGGGGGCCCAGCAGTACTTC. The encoded protein is CSVEEGAQQYF.

The chain carries TRBV28 and TRBJ1-5; D gene uncertain. V dropped 4 bases and J dropped 3 bases, with 16 bases sitting between them. The germline CDR1 and CDR2 sequences are MDHEN and SYDVKM. The CDR3 is 16 amino acids. CDR3: CASSYNPRPSNQPQHF. The DNA for the CDR3 is TGTGCCAGCAGTTATAATCCCCGTCCGTCCAATCAGCCCCAGCATTTT.

The V and J genes are TRBV10-2 and TRBJ1-5; a weak D match, TRBD1 (5 bases). The CDR3 spans 13 residues. Germline CDR1 is WSHSY and CDR2 is SAAADI. Trimming shortened V by 8 bases and J by 7 bases, and 15 bases separated the two germline ends. The CDR3 is CASSVQGRQPQHF. The CDR3 nucleotides are TGCGCCAGCTCGGTGCAGGGCCGGCAGCCCCAGCATTTT.

This clone has only one observation. The chain is built from TRBV5-6 and TRBJ2-5, with D unclear. V dropped 0 bases and J dropped 7 bases, with 4 bases sitting between them. Per germline, CDR1 SGHDT and CDR2 YYEEEE. The CDR3 is 11 residues long. CDR3 amino acids: CASSLASTQYF. The DNA for the CDR3 is TGTGCCAGCAGCTTGGCTTCGACCCAGTACTTC.